The rows below give T cell receptor beta chains drawn from one sample of a study of identifying expanded T cells in peripheral blood. The repertoire was sequenced with immunoSEQ multiplex PCR; TCRdb's copy has only in-frame clones and lacks some. The table records about 86,000 clones, 70% to 90% of them present only once. The sample comprised blood. These TCRs come from a person between 18 and 75 years old in good health. The conserved cysteine and the conserved F or W are not part of the CDR3 here. Each record gives: J gene, V gene, CDR3 protein.

J: TRBJ2-7; V: TRBV10-2; CDR3: ASSTAGPYEQY
J: TRBJ2-5; V: TRBV28; CDR3: ASSSPRSSGGARETQY
J: TRBJ1-2; V: TRBV7-2; CDR3: ASSLGREEYGYT
J: TRBJ1-2; V: TRBV19; CDR3: ASRPDRVTGYT
J: TRBJ2-2; V: TRBV7-9; CDR3: ASSYRVLGELF
J: TRBJ2-3; V: TRBV5-1; CDR3: ASSPGFTTDTQY
J: TRBJ1-3; V: TRBV7-7; CDR3: ASSPDPGPSGNTIY
J: TRBJ1-2; V: TRBV6-1; CDR3: ASRSGGSPYGYT
J: TRBJ2-6; V: TRBV7-2; CDR3: ASSLAWNSRGRFAGANVLT
J: TRBJ2-5; V: TRBV5-1; CDR3: ASSTGLRETQY
J: TRBJ1-2; V: TRBV7-2; CDR3: ASSLEGVGGYGYT
J: TRBJ2-2; V: TRBV18; CDR3: ASSPPDAGELF
J: TRBJ2-7; V: TRBV29-1; CDR3: SVERTRGEQY
J: TRBJ2-7; V: TRBV18; CDR3: ATSHEMGEQY
J: TRBJ1-1; V: TRBV5-4; CDR3: ASSTKTTGSGEAF
J: TRBJ1-3; V: TRBV29-1; CDR3: SVGAGRDTIY
J: TRBJ2-5; V: TRBV5-1; CDR3: ASSLAQGGGTQY
J: TRBJ2-3; V: TRBV18; CDR3: ASSPEGLTDTQY
J: TRBJ1-2; V: TRBV4-3; CDR3: ASSRRGTTGGYT
J: TRBJ2-7; V: TRBV4-1; CDR3: ASSQVRYEQY
J: TRBJ2-2; V: TRBV7-8; CDR3: ASSLFLLNTGELF
J: TRBJ2-2; V: TRBV7-9; CDR3: ASSLSDASRTGELF
J: TRBJ1-5; V: TRBV5-6; CDR3: ASSFGGVYQPQH
J: .; V: TRBV23-1; CDR3: ASSQFSPRFEQY
J: TRBJ1-6; V: TRBV6-5; CDR3: ASTTGGYSVSPLH
J: TRBJ1-2; V: TRBV5-1; CDR3: ASSITGRSWGYT
J: TRBJ1-2; V: TRBV5-6; CDR3: ASSLGTQFKKDGYGYT
J: TRBJ1-6; V: TRBV5-8; CDR3: ASSLSGTVVYSPLH
J: TRBJ1-2; V: TRBV30; CDR3: AWTTGGFSGYT
J: TRBJ2-7; V: TRBV2; CDR3: ASIANLLGEQY
J: TRBJ1-2; V: TRBV12-5; CDR3: ASGLRQTVYGYT
J: TRBJ1-5; V: TRBV4-3; CDR3: ASSQVRTGGQPQH
J: TRBJ2-5; V: TRBV19; CDR3: ASSITGRETQY
J: TRBJ2-5; V: TRBV4-3; CDR3: ASSQDRETQY
J: TRBJ1-2; V: TRBV7-2; CDR3: ASSLDRVGYT
J: TRBJ1-1; V: TRBV19; CDR3: ASSIYFVIQEGTTEAF
J: TRBJ2-3; V: TRBV29-1; CDR3: SVDRGQTDTQY
J: TRBJ1-6; V: TRBV6-5; CDR3: ASTERRGPFLSLH
J: TRBJ2-1; V: TRBV18; CDR3: ASSTGGDEQF
J: TRBJ1-2; V: TRBV6-5; CDR3: ASSPRGVFGYT
J: TRBJ2-5; V: TRBV15; CDR3: ATSSFPARDRGQETQY
J: TRBJ1-2; V: TRBV6-1; CDR3: ASSDSGTANYGYT
J: TRBJ2-4; V: TRBV7-9; CDR3: ASSLGPGRAKNIQY
J: TRBJ2-2; V: TRBV4-1; CDR3: ASSQTGTGNTGELF